The next 15 T cell receptor beta chains were all read from a single sample in a study of blood T cell repertoires in COVID-19. Profiled with immunoSEQ multiplex PCR; TCRdb holds only in-frame clones, not every one. This sample has 30,000 or so clones; 83% occur once, and the top ten carry approximately 3.7%. The sequencing sample was made of peripheral blood. These receptors all come from a man aged 50-60 years with acute or convalescent COVID-19.

Written as DNA, the CDR3 is TGTGCCAGCAGCTTAAATCTAGGCACTGAAGCTTTCTTT. Its translation is CASSLNLGTEAFF. The chain combines TRBV11-2 with TRBJ1-1; D not resolved. The CDR3 extends over 13 amino acids. The ends were cut back, 2 bases at V and 4 bases at J, with 8 bases in the middle. Germline V gene lookup returns CDR1 SGHAT and CDR2 FQNNGV.

The chain is built from TRBV27 and TRBJ1-1; TRBD1 matches at 10 bases. CDR3 size: 14 residues. V was pared by 2 bases and J by 7 bases, with 4 bases of the junction left unmatched. Germline V CDR1 and CDR2: MNHEY, SMNVEV (reference sequence). DNA for the CDR3: TGTGCCAGCAGTTTAGGGACAGGGGTGGGTGAAGCTTTCTTT. Amino acids: CASSLGTGVGEAFF.

The chain uses TRBV7-2 and TRBJ1-5; D might be TRBD1 (5 bases). Per germline, CDR1 SGHTA and CDR2 FQGNSA. V was shortened by 2 bases and J by 4 bases, with 9 bases between the two germline ends. There are 14 residues in the CDR3. CDR3 protein: CASSLSTGNQPQHF. The CDR3 nucleotides are TGTGCCAGCAGCTTAAGTACAGGTAATCAGCCCCAGCATTTT. Together with reference TRBV7-2 and TRBJ1-5, the CDR3 gives the full variable domain: GAGVSQSPSNKVTEKGKDVELRCDPISGHTALYWYRQSLGQGLEFLIYFQGNSAPDKSGLPSDRFSAERTGGSVSTLTIQRTQQEDSAVYLCASSLSTGNQPQHFGDGTRLSIL.

The genes are TRBV21-1 and TRBJ2-4; no DNA check was done on the table's D call, TRBD1. TRBV21-1 counts as a pseudogene. The CDR3 extends over 16 amino acids. CDR3 coding DNA: TGTGCCAGCAGCAGCTCGGACAGGGGGCGCCAAAACATTCAGTACTTC. It translates to CASSSSDRGRQNIQYF.

This clone appeared a single time. The CDR3 nucleotides are TGTGCCAGCATACCCGACAGCTCTGGAAACACCATATATTTT. It specifies CASIPDSSGNTIYF. V is TRBV6-5 and J is TRBJ1-3; possible D gene TRBD1, 5 bases. Germline-derived CDR1 and CDR2 are MNHEY and SVGAGI. CDR3 size: 14 residues. Between the trimmed V and J ends, which lost 7 bases and 0 bases, there was a span of 10 bases.

V gene TRBV2 combines with J gene TRBJ1-1; D ambiguous. Germline assignment: CDR1 SNHLY and CDR2 FYNNEI. V lost 5 bases and J 8 bases, leaving 6 bases between the germline ends. The CDR3 is 10 amino acids. The CDR3 DNA is TGTGCCAGCAGTATCGGGGAAGCTTTCTTT. It codes for CASSIGEAFF.

This chain uses TRBV11-2 with TRBJ2-2; D is possibly TRBD2 (5 bases). This CDR3 has 15 residues. The V gene lost 0 bases and the J gene lost 4 bases, with 9 bases spanning the gap. Per germline, CDR1 SGHAT and CDR2 FQNNGV. CDR3 region: CASSLDPGGTGELFF. CDR3 coding DNA: TGTGCCAGCAGCTTAGACCCCGGAGGCACCGGGGAGCTGTTTTTT. Variable domain in full (rest from reference TRBV11-2 and TRBJ2-2): EAGVAQSPRYKIIEKRQSVAFWCNPISGHATLYWYQQILGQGPKLLIQFQNNGVVDDSQLPKDRFSAERLKGVDSTLKIQPAKLEDSAVYLCASSLDPGGTGELFFGEGSRLTVL.

J is TRBJ2-7 and V is TRBV10-3, with 8 bases matching TRBD1. The junction had 11 bases not matched to a gene; V was cut back by 11 bases and J by 5 bases. CDR1 is ENHRY, CDR2 SYGVKD, per germline. This CDR3 is built from 13 residues. CDR3 nucleotides: TGTGCCGTCAAGAAACAGGGGGTGGACGAGCAGTACTTC. Its translation: CAVKKQGVDEQYF.

This chain uses TRBV5-1 with TRBJ2-7, with 10 bases identical to TRBD2. CDR3 length: 13 residues. V shed 7 bases and J 0 bases; nucleotides not matched to a gene: 1. In germline, CDR1 is SGHRS, CDR2 YFSETQ. CDR3 in amino acids: CASASGSSYEQYF. The CDR3 DNA follows: TGCGCCAGCGCTAGCGGGAGCTCCTACGAGCAGTACTTC.

The genes are TRBV7-2 and TRBJ2-3; perhaps TRBD2 as D (7 bases). Trimming removed 6 bases from V and 6 bases from J, with 22 bases in between. CDR3 length: 16 residues. Per the germline V gene, CDR1 is SGHTA and CDR2 is FQGNSA. The CDR3 sequence is CASSQRGGGLGDTQYF. Written as DNA, the CDR3 is TGTGCCAGCAGTCAGAGAGGGGGGGGCCTTGGGGATACGCAGTATTTT.

The chain combines TRBV12-3 or TRBV12-4 with TRBJ1-2; TRBD1 matches 9 bases. This CDR3 is 13 amino acids long. The V gene end was trimmed by 3 bases and the J gene end by 11 bases; junction bases not matched to a gene: 7. The CDR3 bases are TGTGCCAGCAGTTTGAGGAACAGGGGGCAGTACACCTTC. This gives the protein CASSLRNRGQYTF.

The rearrangement uses TRBV10-1 and TRBJ2-2; TRBD2 agrees at 8 bases. V lost 3 bases and J lost 2; bases outside the gene matches: 5. Germline-derived CDR1 and CDR2 are WNHNN and SYGVQD (reference sequence). There are 16 residues in the CDR3. The CDR3 protein is CASSDGLALNTGELFF. Here the CDR3 DNA reads TGCGCCAGCAGTGATGGACTAGCACTTAACACCGGGGAGCTGTTTTTT.

CDR3: CASRIRQGAIGYTF. The CDR3 DNA reads TGTGCCAGTAGAATTAGACAGGGAGCTATCGGCTACACCTTC. The genes are TRBV19 and TRBJ1-2; the match to TRBD1 covers 7 bases. The trim removed 6 bases at V and 8 bases at J, leaving 12 bases unmatched. The CDR3 is made up of 14 amino acids. Germline lookup yields CDR1 LNHDA and CDR2 SQIVND (reference sequence). The variable domain in full, completed from reference TRBV19 and TRBJ1-2, reads DGGITQSPKYLFRKEGQNVTLSCEQNLNHDAMYWYRQDPGQGLRLIYYSQIVNDFQKGDIAEGYSVSREKKESFPLTVTSAQKNPTAFYLCASRIRQGAIGYTFGSGTRLTVV.

In its sample, this clone was seen a few times. The chain recombines TRBV13 with TRBJ2-7; 13 bases line up with TRBD2. This CDR3 is built from 14 residues. With 5 bases clipped from V and 7 bases from J, the junction kept 5 bases outside the gene matches. Germline CDR1 and CDR2: PRHDT and FYEKMQ (reference sequence). CDR3 sequence (DNA): TGTGCCAGCAGCGTTCCGGGACTAGCGGGAGAGCAGTACTTC. Its translation: CASSVPGLAGEQYF.

The chain employs TRBV15 and TRBJ1-1; D remains unclear. CDR3 length equals 12 residues. From germline, CDR1 is LNHNV and CDR2 YYDKDF (reference sequence). The V gene lost 0 bases and the J gene lost 10 bases, with 9 bases spanning the gap. Here the CDR3 reads CATSRDSRGAFF. CDR3 bases: TGTGCCACCAGCAGAGATAGTCGGGGAGCTTTCTTT.